This T cell receptor (beta chain) came from a study of cytomegalovirus exposure and HLA in healthy donors. The CDR3 loop spans 14 amino acids. Trimming pared 3 bases from V and 3 bases from J, leaving 9 bases between. The germline CDR1 and CDR2 sequences are KGHSH and LQKENI. PCR used 60 Vbeta primers and 13 Jbeta primers. Profiling relied on immunoSEQ multiplex PCR, and the TCRdb table lists in-frame clones only, not all of them. The data show some 160,000 clones, with approximately 80% seen just once and approximately 1.5% held by the top ten. The J gene is TRBJ1-3, the V gene TRBV18, with a tentative D call TRBD1 (5 bases). This receptor was identified in a young woman in good health and CMV-seronegative. The sample taken for sequencing was PBMCs. CDR3 in amino acids: CASSPRRGGNTIYF. The CDR3 nucleotides are TGTGCCAGCTCACCGAGAAGGGGTGGAAACACCATATATTTT.